The 15 T cell receptor beta chains below come from one sample, sequenced in a study of CD8+ T cells in alopecia areata. Following extraction, RNA underwent reverse transcription to cDNA, which served as the sequencing template. Sequencing used immunoSEQ multiplex PCR; TCRdb keeps in-frame clones, though not all of them. This repertoire shows approximately 150,000 clones, 45% to 60% found once; its top ten account for about 6.4%. Sequenced sample: CD4+ T cells sorted from blood. The receptors come from a human donor with alopecia areata.

The chain carries TRBV7-3 and TRBJ2-1; 13 nucleotides line up with TRBD2. Trimming cost V 5 bases and J 9 bases; bases outside gene matches: 16. This CDR3 contains 18 residues. The germline V gene encodes CDR1 SGHTA and CDR2 FQGTGA. The DNA for the CDR3 is TGTGCCAGCAGCCCTTCGGGACTAGCGGGAAGATCTACAGCTGAGCAGTTCTTC. Translation: CASSPSGLAGRSTAEQFF.

V gene TRBV2 combines with J gene TRBJ2-2, with D possibly TRBD2 on 5 matching bases. The CDR3 is made up of 14 amino acids. Germline values: CDR1 SNHLY, CDR2 FYNNEI. Trimming pared 7 bases from V and 4 bases from J, leaving 13 bases between. CDR3 bases: TGTGCCAGCACCACGTTGGGGAGCACCGGGGAGCTGTTTTTT. Encoded protein: CASTTLGSTGELFF.

The chain joins TRBV18 to TRBJ2-1; 7 nucleotides match TRBD2. The CDR3 is 14 amino acids. The V gene's germline CDR1 is KGHSH and CDR2 LQKENI. J lost 6 bases, V lost 2 bases, and 4 bases had no gene match. The CDR3 reads CASSPGLEGNEQFF. The CDR3 coding sequence is TGTGCCAGCTCACCAGGACTAGAGGGCAATGAGCAGTTCTTC.

A single count supports this clone. This rearrangement joins TRBV29-1 to TRBJ2-1; D is uncertain. The CDR3 is made up of 12 amino acids. V was clipped by 4 bases and J by 4 bases, with 8 bases between them. CDR1 SQVTM and CDR2 ANQGSEA come from the germline V gene. For the CDR3, the DNA is TGCAGCGTTGCTCAACAGTACAATGAGCAGTTCTTC. The encoded protein is CSVAQQYNEQFF.

The chain employs TRBV27 and TRBJ2-5; the D is unclear. This CDR3 is built from 14 residues. Looked up from germline, CDR1 is MNHEY and CDR2 is SMNVEV (reference sequence). V shed 0 bases and J shed 4 bases, with 9 bases lying between them. CDR3 in DNA: TGTGCCAGCAGTTTATCAGTCCCGGGAGAGACCCAGTACTTC. This codes for CASSLSVPGETQYF.

This chain links TRBV7-3 with TRBJ2-7; D unresolved. Per the germline V gene, CDR1 is SGHTA and CDR2 is FQGTGA. The CDR3 is 13 residues long. V was shortened by 0 bases and J by 3 bases, with 6 bases between the two germline ends. The CDR3 loop is CASSLTTGYEQYF. CDR3 DNA sequence: TGTGCCAGCAGCTTAACGACCGGCTACGAGCAGTACTTC.

This rearrangement joins TRBV5-1 to TRBJ2-2, with unresolved D. V was shortened by 0 bases and J by 8 bases, with 11 bases between the two germline ends. This CDR3 has 14 amino acids. The germline V gene has CDR1 SGHRS and CDR2 YFSETQ. The CDR3 bases are TGCGCCAGCAGCTTGGCCGCACGGGTTGGGGAGCTGTTTTTT. Encoded protein: CASSLAARVGELFF.

The chain recombines TRBV4-2 with TRBJ2-5; 10 bases match TRBD2. The ends lost 6 bases at V and 3 bases at J; junction bases unmatched: 10. This CDR3 is built from 16 residues. Germline assignment: CDR1 LGHNA and CDR2 YNFKEQ. The CDR3 DNA follows: TGTGCCAGCAGTCCCCAGGGACTAGCGCAAGAAGAGACCCAGTACTTC. This sequence encodes CASSPQGLAQEETQYF.

The chain employs TRBV2 and TRBJ1-1; D not resolved. This CDR3 region has 11 residues. Germline V gene data show CDR1 as SNHLY and CDR2 as FYNNEI. V lost 3 bases, J lost 1 base, and 0 bases lay in between. The CDR3 loop reads CASSENTEAFF. CDR3 nucleotide sequence: TGTGCCAGCAGTGAGAACACTGAAGCTTTCTTT. The full variable domain, in which reference TRBV2 and TRBJ1-1 provide the parts outside the CDR3, is EPEVTQTPSHQVTQMGQEVILRCVPISNHLYFYWYRQILGQKVEFLVSFYNNEISEKSEIFDDQFSVERPDGSNFTLKIRSTKLEDSAMYFCASSENTEAFFGQGTRLTVV.

The rearrangement joins TRBV28 to TRBJ2-3; 8 bases map to TRBD2. The V segment lost 4 bases and the J segment 2 bases; nucleotides outside the gene matches: 5. The CDR3 consists of 15 residues. Germline values: CDR1 MDHEN, CDR2 SYDVKM. CDR3 DNA: TGTGCCAGCAGTTCCGGGACTAGACACACAGATACGCAGTATTTT. It encodes CASSSGTRHTDTQYF.

The chain is built from TRBV28 and TRBJ1-2; 9 bases align to TRBD1. CDR3 size: 13 residues. V shed 7 bases, J shed 9 bases, and the junction held 9 bases outside the gene matches. The germline gives CDR1 MDHEN, CDR2 SYDVKM. The CDR3 DNA follows: TGTGCCAGCACCCGGGACAGGGCTCTCAGCTACACCTTC. Translating it yields CASTRDRALSYTF.

As concerns this clone: Distinct nucleotide sequences in the sample also encode this CDR3. The chain has TRBV5-1 and TRBJ2-5; no reliable D call. CDR3 length: 14 amino acids. Between the trimmed V and J ends, which lost 0 bases and 2 bases, there was a span of 8 bases. Germline CDR1 and CDR2: SGHRS and YFSETQ. The CDR3 bases are TGCGCCAGCAGCTTGGGGGCAACGCAAGAGACCCAGTACTTC. Amino acids: CASSLGATQETQYF.

J is TRBJ1-5 and V is TRBV29-1; D remains unclear. V gave up 4 bases and J gave up 2 bases, with 9 bases separating them. The germline V gene has CDR1 SQVTM and CDR2 ANQGSEA. The CDR3 consists of 13 residues. DNA of the CDR3: TGCAGCGTTGCGGACGGACGCAATCAGCCCCAGCATTTT. Translated: CSVADGRNQPQHF.

The table lists this clone with a few counts. V gene TRBV7-2 combines with J gene TRBJ1-2, with unresolved D. Per the germline V gene, CDR1 is SGHTA and CDR2 is FQGNSA. The CDR3 is made up of 15 amino acids. Trimming took off 5 bases at V and 5 bases at J, with 18 bases between the two ends. CDR3 DNA: TGTGCCAGCAGCCCCCGGACCGGCAGAGGTTATGGCTACACCTTC. This encodes CASSPRTGRGYGYTF.

This clone was seen only a few times. This chain uses TRBV4-1 with TRBJ1-1; 7 nucleotides match TRBD1. This CDR3 has 13 residues. Germline V lookup: CDR1 MGHRA, CDR2 YSYEKL. V shed 5 bases, J shed 3 bases, and the junction held 3 bases outside the gene matches. The CDR3: CASSRQGDTEAFF. The DNA for the CDR3 is TGCGCCAGCAGCAGACAGGGTGACACTGAAGCTTTCTTT.